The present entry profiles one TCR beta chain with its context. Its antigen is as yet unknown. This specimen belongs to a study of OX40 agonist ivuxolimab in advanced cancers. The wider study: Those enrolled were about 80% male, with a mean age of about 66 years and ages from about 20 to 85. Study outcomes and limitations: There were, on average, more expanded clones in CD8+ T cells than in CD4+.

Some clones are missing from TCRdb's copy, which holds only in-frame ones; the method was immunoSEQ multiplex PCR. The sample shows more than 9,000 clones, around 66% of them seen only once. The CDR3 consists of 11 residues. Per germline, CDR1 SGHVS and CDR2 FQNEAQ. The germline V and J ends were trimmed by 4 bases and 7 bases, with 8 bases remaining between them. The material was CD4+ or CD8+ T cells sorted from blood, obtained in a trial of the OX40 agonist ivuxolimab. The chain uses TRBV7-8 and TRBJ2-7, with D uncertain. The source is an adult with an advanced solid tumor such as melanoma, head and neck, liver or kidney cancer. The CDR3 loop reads CASSSFYEQYF. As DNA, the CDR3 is TGTGCCAGCAGCTCCTTTTATGAGCAGTACTTC.